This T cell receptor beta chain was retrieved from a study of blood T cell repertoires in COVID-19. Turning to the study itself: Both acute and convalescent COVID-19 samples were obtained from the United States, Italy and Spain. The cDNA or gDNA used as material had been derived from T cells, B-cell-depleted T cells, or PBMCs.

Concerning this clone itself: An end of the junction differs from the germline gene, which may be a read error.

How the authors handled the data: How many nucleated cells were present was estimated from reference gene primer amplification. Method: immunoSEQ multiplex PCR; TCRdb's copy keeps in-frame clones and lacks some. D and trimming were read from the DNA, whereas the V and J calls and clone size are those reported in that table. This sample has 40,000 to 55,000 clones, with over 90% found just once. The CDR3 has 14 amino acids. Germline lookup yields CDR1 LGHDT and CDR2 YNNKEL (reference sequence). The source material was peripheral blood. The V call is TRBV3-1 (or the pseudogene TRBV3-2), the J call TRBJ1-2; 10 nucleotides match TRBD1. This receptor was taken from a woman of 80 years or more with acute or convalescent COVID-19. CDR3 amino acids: CASSQVTGGNWISF. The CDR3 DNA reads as TGTGCCAGCAGCCAGGTGACAGGGGGCAATTGGATTTCCTTC.